This T cell receptor (beta chain) was retrieved from a study of blood T cell repertoires in COVID-19. At the level of the study: From T cells, B-cell-depleted T cells, or PBMCs came the material, which was cDNA or gDNA.

In the authors' workflow: The assay estimated nucleated cells by amplifying reference gene primers. Profiled with immunoSEQ multiplex PCR; TCRdb holds only in-frame clones, not every one. D and trimming come from the DNA, and the V and J calls and clone size come from that table. This sample has 240,000 or so clones, with roughly 76% found just once. The CDR3 spans 14 residues. V shed 5 bases and J 8 bases; nucleotides not matched to a gene: 11. Germline V gene data show CDR1 as MNHEY and CDR2 as SVGAGI. This sequence joins TRBV6-5 and TRBJ1-2; 7 bases agree with TRBD1. This TCR came from a woman aged 80 or older with COVID-19, enrolled during active disease. Sequencing was done on a sample of peripheral blood. CDR3 amino acids: CASSPEGAGRGYTF. The CDR3 nucleotides are TGTGCCAGCAGTCCCGAGGGGGCCGGGAGAGGCTACACCTTC.